This T cell receptor (beta chain) was recovered during a study of T cell changes during pregnancy in multiple sclerosis. V was clipped by 6 bases and J by 1 base, with 7 bases between them. This CDR3 is 12 amino acids long. Germline CDR1 and CDR2: MNHNY and SVGAGI (reference sequence). Repertoires were generated with immunoSEQ multiplex PCR, while TCRdb's copy carries only in-frame clones and drops some. This sample yields 57,000 or so clones, of which around 90% are seen a single time; 1.5% to 2% belongs to the top ten. This chain joins TRBV6-6 and TRBJ2-7, with a weak D call TRBD2 (5 bases). The specimen was peripheral blood, collected in the first trimester of pregnancy. The receptor comes from a female donor with multiple sclerosis, enrolled in a pregnancy study. CDR3 sequence reads: CASSRDSYEQYF. The CDR3 DNA reads TGTGCCAGCAGCCGGGATTCCTACGAGCAGTACTTC.